These 25 T cell receptor beta chains share one sample of origin, sequenced in a study of cytomegalovirus exposure and HLA in healthy donors. Measured with immunoSEQ multiplex PCR; TCRdb has only the in-frame clones, and not every one. Of 200,000 to 250,000 clones listed, around nine tenths are singletons. The material sequenced was PBMCs. The receptors stem from a man between 18 and 29 years old in good health and CMV-seronegative.

This chain links TRBV18 with TRBJ2-1; a possible D gene is TRBD1 (7 bases). Trimming left V 6 bases short and J 4 bases short, with 10 bases between. Germline V gives CDR1 KGHSH, CDR2 LQKENI. CDR3 size: 13 residues. CDR3 residues: CASSQGGYNEQFF. CDR3 coding DNA: TGTGCCAGCTCTCAGGGGGGTTACAATGAGCAGTTCTTC.

The rearrangement uses TRBV7-9 and TRBJ2-7; 13 nucleotides align to TRBD2. Germline CDR1 and CDR2: SEHNR and FQNEAQ (reference sequence). Losses at the gene ends were 5 bases for V and 5 bases for J; bases not matched to a gene: 6. This CDR3 region has 15 residues. Here the CDR3 reads CASSLGTSGIDEQYF. The CDR3 DNA reads as TGTGCCAGCAGCCTCGGGACTAGCGGGATCGACGAGCAGTACTTC.

The chain is built from TRBV6-6 and TRBJ1-5; 8 bases are a match to TRBD1. CDR3 size: 16 residues. Germline trimming cut 5 bases from V and 3 bases from J; bases unmatched to any gene: 9. The germline V gene encodes CDR1 MNHNY and CDR2 SVGAGI (reference sequence). CDR3 sequence: CASSGPGQDFNQPQHF. In nucleotides, the CDR3 is TGTGCCAGCAGTGGGCCGGGACAGGATTTCAATCAGCCCCAGCATTTT.

This clone was seen a handful of times. The chain is built from TRBV30 and TRBJ1-6, with 10 bases identical to TRBD1. The germline gives CDR1 GTSNPN, CDR2 SVGIG (reference sequence). After removal of 0 bases from V and 10 bases from J, the junction contained 12 bases not matched to a gene. The CDR3 runs 17 residues. As DNA, the CDR3 is TGTGCCTGGAGTGTACGGGACAGGGGATGGTCGGAATCACCCCTCCACTTT. It codes for CAWSVRDRGWSESPLHF.

The chain is built from TRBV5-1 and TRBJ1-4; no reliable D call. Per germline, CDR1 SGHRS and CDR2 YFSETQ. This CDR3 is 15 amino acids long. V was cut by 4 bases and J by 0 bases, with 10 bases left in between. The CDR3 coding sequence is TGCGCCAGCAGCGGGGAGGGCTCAACTAATGAAAAACTGTTTTTT. This sequence encodes CASSGEGSTNEKLFF.

The rearrangement joins TRBV5-1 to TRBJ2-7; D is unresolved. The CDR3 runs 13 residues. Germline V gives CDR1 SGHRS, CDR2 YFSETQ. V was shortened by 1 base and J by 3 bases, with 8 bases between the two germline ends. CDR3 DNA sequence: TGCGCCAGCAGCTTGTTGAGTGGCTACGAGCAGTACTTC. Translating gives CASSLLSGYEQYF.

V and J are TRBV11-2 and TRBJ1-1, with D hard to call. V was trimmed by 7 bases and J by 4 bases, leaving 13 bases between them. Germline V gives CDR1 SGHAT, CDR2 FQNNGV. This CDR3 is 13 amino acids long. The DNA of the CDR3 is TGTGCCAGCAACTATAATTACCCCACTGAAGCTTTCTTT. It encodes CASNYNYPTEAFF.

This chain links TRBV27 with TRBJ1-4; D uncertain. V dropped 1 base and J dropped 4 bases, with 13 bases sitting between them. This CDR3 is 16 amino acids long. Looked up from germline, CDR1 is MNHEY and CDR2 is SMNVEV (reference sequence). For the CDR3, the DNA is TGTGCCAGCAGTTTATTAAGCGAGCTCCATAATGAAAAACTGTTTTTT. Translated, it gives CASSLLSELHNEKLFF.

This sequence joins TRBV28 and TRBJ2-1; TRBD2 matches 15 bases. Germline lookup yields CDR1 MDHEN and CDR2 SYDVKM. V shed 8 bases, J shed 6 bases, and the junction held 23 bases outside the gene matches. This CDR3 region has 21 residues. CDR3 DNA: TGTGCCAGCCCGCCCGGGACGGGGACTAGCGGGAGGACAATAACAGCCAATGAGCAGTTCTTC. It codes for CASPPGTGTSGRTITANEQFF.

This sequence joins TRBV4-3 and TRBJ2-5; the D gene is possibly TRBD2 (7 bases). This CDR3 region has 15 residues. Germline assignment: CDR1 LGHNA and CDR2 YSLEER. V shed 4 bases and J shed 5 bases, with 17 bases lying between them. The CDR3 DNA sequence: TGCGCCAGCAGCCTCGGGCTCCGGGGGGCGGAGACCCAGTACTTC. Protein: CASSLGLRGAETQYF.

This clone was picked up a small number of times. The V and J genes are TRBV9 and TRBJ2-5; D may be TRBD1 (5 bases). V shed 0 bases and J shed 0 bases, with 9 bases lying between them. This CDR3 comprises 15 residues. Germline CDR1 is SGDLS and CDR2 is YYNGEE. This CDR3 reads CASSVGGRHQETQYF. DNA of the CDR3: TGTGCCAGCAGCGTAGGGGGCCGTCACCAAGAGACCCAGTACTTC.

The V and J genes are TRBV28 and TRBJ1-5; no clear D. The CDR3 contains 12 residues. Trimming cost V 10 bases and J 0 bases, with 7 bases left between them. CDR1 is MDHEN and CDR2 is SYDVKM in the germline V gene. DNA of the CDR3: TGTGCCACCTCCTATAGCAATCAGCCCCAGCATTTT. Its protein is CATSYSNQPQHF.

This clone was observed a single time. The V gene is TRBV4-3, the J gene TRBJ1-3; D is undetermined. The CDR3 has 16 residues. The V end lost 4 bases, the J end lost 0 bases, and 13 bases lay between the germline ends. Germline V gene data show CDR1 as LGHNA and CDR2 as YSLEER. The CDR3 nucleotides are TGCGCCAGCAGCCGAAGTGACGGGAACTCTGGAAACACCATATATTTT. Its translation is CASSRSDGNSGNTIYF.

This clone has just a few counts. The V call is TRBV19, the J call TRBJ1-1; D call uncertain. The CDR3 loop spans 13 amino acids. Germline CDR1 and CDR2: LNHDA and SQIVND (reference sequence). Trimming pared 6 bases from V and 4 bases from J, leaving 12 bases between. The CDR3 spells CASSAGAVTEAFF. The CDR3 coding sequence is TGTGCCAGTAGCGCCGGAGCGGTCACTGAAGCTTTCTTT.

This chain links TRBV10-1 with TRBJ1-2; D gene unclear. This CDR3 is built from 12 residues. CDR1 and CDR2 from the germline V gene are WNHNN and SYGVQD (reference sequence). The V end was cut by 3 bases, the J end by 4 bases, with 6 bases between. CDR3 DNA: TGCGCCAGCAGTGACCGGAGCTATGGCTACACCTTC. Protein: CASSDRSYGYTF.

The rearrangement uses TRBV27 and TRBJ2-7; the match to TRBD2 covers 7 bases. J lost 6 bases, V lost 6 bases, and 14 bases had no gene match. CDR1 MNHEY and CDR2 SMNVEV come from the germline V gene (reference sequence). This CDR3 spans 15 amino acids. The CDR3 nucleotides are TGTGCCAGCAGGATTGGGGGGGGAAGGACCCGCGAGCAGTACTTC. Translated, it gives CASRIGGGRTREQYF.

Here the CDR3 DNA reads TGCGCCAGCAGGGGGGGACTAGCCGTAAGTGAGCAGTTCTTC. It is translated as CASRGGLAVSEQFF. The chain couples TRBV4-1 to TRBJ2-1, with TRBD2 identical over 9 bases. The CDR3 extends over 14 amino acids. The germline V gene encodes CDR1 MGHRA and CDR2 YSYEKL. V was clipped by 6 bases and J by 9 bases; unmatched bases: 9.

The V gene is TRBV29-1, the J gene TRBJ2-2; 12 bases match TRBD2. Germline V CDR1 and CDR2: SQVTM, ANQGSEA. The CDR3 spans 15 residues. After removal of 6 bases from V and 2 bases from J, the junction contained 4 bases not matched to a gene. CDR3 region: CSVRLAGVNTGELFF. The CDR3, as DNA: TGCAGCGTACGACTAGCGGGAGTAAACACCGGGGAGCTGTTTTTT.

This clone was found a few times. The chain has TRBV6-5 and TRBJ2-1; TRBD2 might be the D (6 bases). V lost 8 bases to trimming and J lost 5 bases, with 13 bases between them. The CDR3 runs 13 residues. Germline V gives CDR1 MNHEY, CDR2 SVGAGI. The CDR3 bases are TGTGCCAGCCATGCCTCGGGGGACAATGAGCAGTTCTTC. Its translation is CASHASGDNEQFF.

This sequence joins TRBV10-3 and TRBJ2-3, with TRBD2 matching over 9 bases. Germline V lookup: CDR1 ENHRY, CDR2 SYGVKD. The CDR3 spans 16 residues. Trimming took 1 base from V and 4 from J; bases not matched to a gene: 6. Written as DNA, the CDR3 is TGTGCCATCAGTGAGTGGCGGGGGGGCGAGGCAGATACGCAGTATTTT. Translating it yields CAISEWRGGEADTQYF.

The chain is built from TRBV5-8 and TRBJ2-3; the D gene is possibly TRBD1 (6 bases). Germline-derived CDR1 and CDR2 are SGHTS and YDEGEE. This CDR3 spans 13 amino acids. V was trimmed by 0 bases and J by 7 bases, leaving 9 bases between them. CDR3 sequence (DNA): TGTGCCAGCAGCTTGGGGGGGCGAAATACGCAGTATTTT. Protein sequence: CASSLGGRNTQYF.

The chain is built from TRBV7-2 and TRBJ1-4, with TRBD1 as a possible D gene (5 bases). CDR3 length: 13 residues. Between the trimmed V and J ends, which lost 4 bases and 7 bases, there was a span of 10 bases. Germline values: CDR1 SGHTA, CDR2 FQGNSA. The CDR3 sequence is CASSWGLVEKLFF. The CDR3 DNA is TGTGCCAGCAGCTGGGGACTAGTTGAAAAACTGTTTTTT.

This chain joins TRBV6-6 and TRBJ1-2; D is perhaps TRBD1 (5 bases). The CDR3 has 11 residues. Germline lookup yields CDR1 MNHNY and CDR2 SVGAGI (reference sequence). Trimming pared 7 bases from V and 9 bases from J, leaving 12 bases between. CDR3 protein: CASNGGESYTF. The CDR3 nucleotides are TGTGCCAGCAACGGAGGGGAGAGCTACACCTTC.

The chain uses TRBV2 and TRBJ1-1; 9 bases are a match to TRBD1. Germline CDR1 reads SNHLY; CDR2 reads FYNNEI. This CDR3 is built from 12 residues. V shed 7 bases and J 4 bases; nucleotides not matched to a gene: 1. The CDR3 sequence is CASTDRGTEAFF. Here the CDR3 DNA reads TGTGCCAGCACGGACAGGGGCACTGAAGCTTTCTTT.

This chain uses TRBV7-2 with TRBJ2-5, with D perhaps matching TRBD1 (5 bases). Trimming removed 1 base at V and 7 bases at J, with 10 bases between. This CDR3 has 13 amino acids. The germline V gene encodes CDR1 SGHTA and CDR2 FQGNSA. The CDR3 bases are TGTGCCAGCAGCTTAGGGCAGGGTGGGACCCAGTACTTC. It specifies CASSLGQGGTQYF.